The sequence of this TCR beta chain was determined in a study of blood T cell repertoires in COVID-19. The J segment lost 2 bases and the V segment lost 6 bases, leaving 10 bases of the junction unmatched. The CDR3 runs 15 residues. CDR1 is MNHEY and CDR2 is SMNVEV in the germline V gene (reference sequence). This clone was counted once. Clones were sequenced by immunoSEQ multiplex PCR, and TCRdb holds only the in-frame ones, with some missing. The sample consists of 150,000 to 200,000 clones, roughly 79% of them appearing once. This sequence was found in a woman aged 40-49 years with COVID-19, enrolled during active disease. V gene TRBV27 combines with J gene TRBJ2-7; TRBD1 agrees at 7 bases. Sequencing was done on a sample of peripheral blood. In nucleotides, the CDR3 is TGTGCCAGCAGCCAAGACAGGGTTGAGCCCTACGAGCAGTACTTC. Encoded protein: CASSQDRVEPYEQYF.